What follows are 6 T cell receptor beta chains derived from one specimen sequenced in a study of T cells in Graves' hyperthyroidism and ophthalmopathy. From RNA transcripts, TCR beta CDR3 regions were amplified. When the TCR CDR3 underwent first-round RT-PCR, the HTBI primer set was used. MiXCR, run by TCRdb on the multiplex PCR reads, gives a single entry per CDR3 protein. Of around 190,000 distinct CDR3 sequences listed, less than 20% were seen once; the top ten hold 53%. Sequences were obtained from blood. These receptors were taken from a woman between 50 and 59 years old with Graves' hyperthyroidism.

This chain joins TRBV6-1 and TRBJ1-1; 8 bases align to TRBD1. CDR1 is MNHNS, CDR2 SASEGT, per germline. The CDR3 sequence is 14 residues long. Losses at the gene ends were 4 bases for V and 7 bases for J; bases not matched to a gene: 8. CDR3 coding DNA: TGTGCCAGCAGTGTAGACAGGGGTCGGGATGAAGCTTTCTTT. Translating it yields CASSVDRGRDEAFF.

A remark on this clonotype: One end of the junction is discordant with germline, which a read error may explain. In DNA, the CDR3 is TGTGCTAGCAGCTTAGCGGGAGCGGGAGAGACCCAGTACTTC. Protein product: CASSLAGAGETQYF. The chain carries TRBV7-7 and TRBJ2-5; TRBD2 matches at 9 bases. This CDR3 spans 14 amino acids. Germline CDR1 is SSHAT and CDR2 is FNYEAQ (reference sequence).

Many counts were recorded for this clonotype. This rearrangement joins TRBV20-1 to TRBJ2-1; possible D gene TRBD1, 5 bases. Germline assignment: CDR1 DFQATT and CDR2 SNEGSKA (reference sequence). The CDR3 sequence is 15 residues long. V lost 5 bases and J lost 2, with 16 bases in between. Here the CDR3 reads CSAAQGLGTYNEQFF. For the CDR3, the DNA is TGCAGTGCTGCCCAGGGTCTAGGGACCTACAATGAGCAGTTCTTC.

The chain couples TRBV5-1 to TRBJ2-6; 7 nucleotides agree with TRBD1. Germline CDR1 and CDR2: SGHRS and YFSETQ. V shed 4 bases, J shed 0 bases, and the junction held 7 bases outside the gene matches. The CDR3 is made up of 17 amino acids. CDR3 bases: TGCGCCAGCAGCACCGGACAGGCCTTCTCTGGGGCCAACGTCCTGACTTTC. This translates into CASSTGQAFSGANVLTF.

The gene calls are TRBV6-1 and TRBJ2-6; no reliable D call. The CDR3 runs to 14 residues. Germline CDR1 reads MNHNS; CDR2 reads SASEGT. V was trimmed by 8 bases and J by 0 bases, leaving 8 bases between them. The chain's CDR3 is CASVKSSGANVLTF. CDR3 DNA: TGTGCCAGCGTAAAGAGCTCTGGGGCCAACGTCCTGACTTTC.

The chain carries TRBV2 and TRBJ2-1; D might be TRBD1 (5 bases). Trimming left V 8 bases short and J 3 bases short, with 11 bases between. CDR1 and CDR2 from the germline V gene are SNHLY and FYNNEI. This CDR3 comprises 13 residues. CDR3 DNA sequence: TGTGCCAGCTCACAGGCCAACTACAATGAGCAGTTCTTC. This codes for CASSQANYNEQFF.